The 21 T cell receptor beta chains below were found in one sample sequenced in a study of CD8+CD57+ T cells in acquired aplastic anemia. Sequencing was done on patients that had shown CD8+CD57+ cell expansion by flow cytometry. CDR3 and TCR beta VDJ profiling relied on a genomic DNA template. MiXCR, applied by TCRdb to the reads, yields one record per CDR3 protein. Of approximately 470,000 distinct CDR3 sequences in the sample, less than 35% were seen once. The specimen sequenced was sorted CD4+, CD8+, or CD8+CD57+ T cells (not recorded which) from PBMCs. These receptors came from a human donor with aplastic anemia.

The table lists this clonotype with a count of one. The rearrangement joins TRBV29-1 to TRBJ1-2; D is perhaps TRBD1 (5 bases). V was cut by 4 bases and J by 12 bases, with 21 bases left in between. CDR3 length: 13 residues. From germline, CDR1 is SQVTM and CDR2 ANQGSEA. This chain's CDR3 is CSVGDGRPSGNTF. The CDR3 coding sequence is TGCAGCGTTGGGGACGGGCGGCCCTCTGGAAACACCTTC.

This chain links TRBV6-1 with TRBJ2-1; tentative D call: TRBD1 (5 bases). CDR1 is MNHNS, CDR2 SASEGT, per germline. The CDR3 runs 12 residues. Trimming took 6 bases from V and 8 from J, leaving 11 bases between them. This CDR3 reads CASRGPWDEQFF. CDR3 in DNA: TGTGCCAGCAGGGGGCCTTGGGATGAGCAGTTCTTC.

V gene TRBV14 combines with J gene TRBJ1-3; D unclear. The germline V gene encodes CDR1 SGHDN and CDR2 FVKESK. The V end was cut by 1 base, the J end by 1 base, with 23 bases between. The CDR3 spans 20 residues. The CDR3 is CASSQVSSRPQSSSGNTIYF. In DNA form, the CDR3 reads TGTGCCAGCAGCCAAGTTAGCTCCAGACCCCAAAGTAGTTCTGGAAACACCATATATTTT.

The chain couples TRBV12-3 or TRBV12-4 to TRBJ2-5; D remains unclear. V was cut by 5 bases and J by 5 bases, with 6 bases left in between. This CDR3 has 11 residues. CDR3 region: CASSNSETQYF. CDR3 coding DNA: TGTGCCAGCAGTAACTCGGAGACCCAGTACTTC.

This clonotype was picked up one time. CDR3 residues: CASSQGNIQYF. The CDR3 DNA is TGTGCCAGCAGCCAGGGAAACATTCAGTACTTC. This chain uses TRBV7-7 with TRBJ2-4, with D possibly matching TRBD1 (5 bases). This CDR3 contains 11 residues. Germline CDR1 and CDR2: SSHAT and FNYEAQ (reference sequence). V was trimmed by 5 bases and J by 6 bases, leaving 5 bases between them.

This clonotype was seen only a few times. J is TRBJ1-1 and V is TRBV19, with D tentatively TRBD1 (6 bases). The CDR3 length is 13 residues. Per germline, CDR1 LNHDA and CDR2 SQIVND (reference sequence). The V and J ends lost 7 bases and 4 bases respectively, with 13 bases between them. The CDR3 sequence: CASTQQGSTEAFF. The CDR3 coding sequence is TGTGCCAGTACCCAACAGGGTTCCACTGAAGCTTTCTTT.

This chain joins TRBV12-3 or TRBV12-4 and TRBJ1-1; no clear D gene. Trimming took 6 bases from V and 0 from J, leaving 14 bases between them. This CDR3 has 15 residues. The CDR3 DNA reads as TGTGCCAGCAGCCAGAGGGATCCTCTGAACACTGAAGCTTTCTTT. Translation gives CASSQRDPLNTEAFF.

In the case of this clonotype: A read error is possible here, since a much larger clone lies one base away. The J gene is TRBJ1-2, the V gene TRBV5-1, with D possibly matching TRBD1 (6 bases). Per the germline V gene, CDR1 is SGHRS and CDR2 is YFSETQ. The CDR3 spans 14 residues. CDR3 bases: TGCCCCAGCAGGGAGGACAGTGTTGACTATGGCTACACCTTC. Translation gives CPSREDSVDYGYTF.

About this clonotype: A junction end diverges from the germline sequence, so it may reflect a read error. V and J are TRBV9 and TRBJ2-5, with 14 bases lining up with TRBD2. CDR1 is SGDLS and CDR2 is YYNGEE in the germline V gene. The CDR3 totals 17 residues. This CDR3 is CASSVGTSGGYQESQYF. The CDR3 bases are TGTGCCAGCAGCGTAGGGACTAGCGGGGGGTACCAAGAGTCCCAGTACTTC.

This clonotype appeared a few times. The rearrangement joins TRBV6-1 to TRBJ2-3; 8 positions match TRBD1. The ends lost 5 bases at V and 0 bases at J; junction bases unmatched: 7. The CDR3 spans 16 residues. CDR1 is MNHNS and CDR2 is SASEGT in the germline V gene. The CDR3 sequence: CASSRHRGESTDTQYF. The CDR3 coding sequence is TGTGCCAGCAGTCGCCACAGGGGGGAGAGCACAGATACGCAGTATTTT.

To note about this clonotype: This sequence may be a read error, since a much larger clone differs from it by one base. The gene calls are TRBV20-1 and TRBJ2-7; 7 nucleotides match TRBD2. The CDR3 covers 14 residues. Germline V gives CDR1 DFQATT, CDR2 SNEGSKA (reference sequence). CDR3 nucleotides: TGCAGTGCTGGAGATCTGGGGGAGGGTTACGAGCAGTACTTC. Translated: CSAGDLGEGYEQYF.

The chain has TRBV19 and TRBJ1-3; 8 positions agree with TRBD1. This CDR3 is built from 16 residues. The ends lost 8 bases at V and 4 bases at J; junction bases unmatched: 13. Germline CDR1 and CDR2: LNHDA and SQIVND (reference sequence). CDR3 nucleotide sequence: TGTGCCAGTGGCCCGACAGGGGATGGGTCCGGAAACACCATATATTTT. It is translated as CASGPTGDGSGNTIYF. The entire variable domain, with the rest obtained from reference TRBV19 and TRBJ1-3, is as follows: DGGITQSPKYLFRKEGQNVTLSCEQNLNHDAMYWYRQDPGQGLRLIYYSQIVNDFQKGDIAEGYSVSREKKESFPLTVTSAQKNPTAFYLCASGPTGDGSGNTIYFGEGSWLTVV.

Details on this clonotype: The final CDR3 position lacks the conserved phenylalanine or tryptophan, pointing to a likely read error. No DNA is shown, since the ends of the CDR3 on it are uncertain; the CDR3 is the one TCRdb lists. The V gene is TRBV15, the J gene TRBJ1-2; the table assigns TRBD1, which was not confirmed against the DNA. Germline CDR1 LNHNV, CDR2 YYDKDF (reference sequence). The CDR3 adds up to 12 amino acids, both ends counted. The CDR3 region is CATSSYDSGHTL.

This clonotype was seen at least ten times. This chain connects TRBV6-1 to TRBJ2-3; D gene uncertain. Trimming pared 7 bases from V and 6 bases from J, leaving 5 bases between. CDR1 and CDR2 (germline): MNHNS, SASEGT. The CDR3 length is 10 residues. The CDR3: CASKRDTQYF. CDR3 DNA: TGTGCCAGCAAGAGGGATACGCAGTATTTT.

This chain uses TRBV11-2 with TRBJ2-1, with D possibly TRBD2 on 5 matching bases. V lost 5 bases to trimming and J lost 7 bases, with 15 bases between them. The germline gives CDR1 SGHAT, CDR2 FQNNGV. The CDR3 is made up of 14 amino acids. The DNA of the CDR3 is TGTGCCAGCAGCCGAGACGGACCGGGAAATGAGCAGTTCTTC. Protein product: CASSRDGPGNEQFF.

Of note for this clonotype: At one end, the junction sequence differs from germline, possibly due to a read error. This chain uses TRBV7-8 with TRBJ2-7, with D maybe TRBD2 (6 bases). Germline CDR1 is SGHVS and CDR2 is FQNEAQ. CDR3 size: 14 residues. The CDR3 region is CASSRLVRSYEQCF. CDR3 in DNA: TGTGCCAGCAGCCGACTAGTGAGGAGCTACGAGCAGTGCTTC.

The CDR3, as DNA: TGTGCCAGCCGCTCAGGGGGCGACTATGGCTACACCTTC. Its protein product is CASRSGGDYGYTF. This sequence joins TRBV2 and TRBJ1-2; 8 bases match TRBD1. This CDR3 contains 13 residues. CDR1 and CDR2 (germline): SNHLY, FYNNEI. J was trimmed by 3 bases and V by 8 bases; bases with no gene match: 5.

This clonotype came up a few times. The chain uses TRBV7-2 and TRBJ2-1; the D is unclear. V was trimmed by 1 base and J by 8 bases, leaving 15 bases between them. The CDR3 extends over 15 amino acids. The V gene's germline CDR1 is SGHTA and CDR2 FQGNSA. CDR3 DNA sequence: TGTGCCAGCAGCTTAGAGTCTCCCGGTTGGGATGAGCAGTTCTTC. Its translation is CASSLESPGWDEQFF.

This clonotype occurred a few times. V usage is TRBV5-1 and J usage is TRBJ2-4, with TRBD1 identical over 7 bases. V gave up 0 bases and J gave up 8 bases; unmatched junction bases: 5. CDR3 length equals 14 residues. Germline CDR1 is SGHRS and CDR2 is YFSETQ. CDR3 loop: CASSLAITGDIQYF. In DNA, the CDR3 is TGCGCCAGCAGCTTGGCCATTACAGGGGACATTCAGTACTTC. The full variable domain, with the rest looked up from reference TRBV5-1 and TRBJ2-4, is KAGVTQTPRYLIKTRGQQVTLSCSPISGHRSVSWYQQTPGQGLQFLFEYFSETQRNKGNFPGRFSGRQFSNSRSEMNVSTLELGDSALYLCASSLAITGDIQYFGAGTRLSVL.

V and J are TRBV19 and TRBJ1-2, with D possibly TRBD1 on 5 matching bases. V was pared by 11 bases and J by 3 bases, with 16 bases between. The CDR3 totals 13 residues. Germline CDR1 is LNHDA and CDR2 is SQIVND (reference sequence). The CDR3 bases are TGTGCCTCTACCACCCAGGGCTACTATGGCTACACCTTC. Encoded protein: CASTTQGYYGYTF.

This clonotype was picked up many times. This sequence joins TRBV7-2 and TRBJ2-7; TRBD2 agrees at 8 bases. The CDR3 contains 14 residues. V gave up 3 bases and J gave up 6 bases; unmatched junction bases: 7. Germline-derived CDR1 and CDR2 are SGHTA and FQGNSA. CDR3 sequence reads: CASSFGAGVGEQYF. CDR3 nucleotides: TGTGCCAGCAGCTTCGGAGCGGGAGTAGGCGAGCAGTACTTC.